These 8 T cell receptor beta chains came from one sample sequenced in a study of T-cell memory formation after mild COVID-19 (dated by TCRdb to the early 2020s). Library preparation was by 5' RACE. Sequenced using an Illumina NovaSeq 6000. The public sequencing data were trimmed at Q25 with fastp and processed into clonotypes with MiXCR by TCRdb, which kept only in-frame beta chains. Rows matching on CDR3 protein sequence are summarized as one entry with the most common DNA and genes. This sample gives 270,000 or so distinct CDR3 sequences in total; 15% to 20% of them show up just once. The top ten clonotypes cover approximately 22% of the sample. Specimen: PBMCs or a T cell subset sorted from them (not recorded which). The receptors stem from a man aged 18 to 29 who had mild COVID-19 (a few samples of this study predate the infection). The sample titles of this study are shuffled in the database, so cell type and time point are left out; the donor was told from shared clones.

The gene calls are TRBV7-9 and TRBJ2-1; D gene unclear. Germline V CDR1 and CDR2: SEHNR, FQNEAQ (reference sequence). Between the trimmed V and J ends, which lost 5 bases and 0 bases, there was a span of 11 bases. The CDR3 is 15 amino acids. The DNA for the CDR3 is TGTGCCAGCAGCCCGCGAGCAAGCTCCTACAATGAGCAGTTCTTC. This sequence encodes CASSPRASSYNEQFF.

CDR3 protein: CSADYDLVNVNEQFF. The CDR3 bases are TGCAGCGCTGACTATGACCTGGTCAATGTCAATGAGCAGTTCTTC. The rearrangement uses TRBV29-1 and TRBJ2-1; possible D gene TRBD2, 5 bases. Germline V gives CDR1 SQVTM, CDR2 ANQGSEA. The CDR3 is 15 amino acids. The germline V and J ends were trimmed by 7 bases and 6 bases, with 22 bases remaining between them.

This clonotype was counted between two and nine times. This rearrangement joins TRBV9 to TRBJ2-3; D gene ambiguous. V dropped 0 bases and J dropped 4 bases, with 12 bases sitting between them. This CDR3 has 15 residues. Germline V gene lookup returns CDR1 SGDLS and CDR2 YYNGEE. The CDR3, as DNA: TGTGCCAGCAGCGTAGCGAGCCCCGGAGCAGATACGCAGTATTTT. Translated: CASSVASPGADTQYF.

The V gene is TRBV4-1, the J gene TRBJ2-2; tentative D call: TRBD2 (6 bases). CDR1 is MGHRA and CDR2 is YSYEKL in the germline V gene. The V and J ends lost 1 base and 4 bases respectively, with 13 bases between them. There are 16 residues in the CDR3. The CDR3 reads CASSQVGRGITGELFF. The CDR3 DNA sequence: TGCGCCAGCAGCCAAGTCGGGCGGGGAATCACCGGGGAGCTGTTTTTT.

The gene calls are TRBV20-1 and TRBJ1-4; possibly TRBD1 for D (5 bases). The CDR3 is 17 residues long. Germline values: CDR1 DFQATT, CDR2 SNEGSKA (reference sequence). V lost 3 bases and J 0 bases, leaving 17 bases between the germline ends. The chain's CDR3 is CSARKLGQAATNEKLFF. The CDR3 bases are TGCAGTGCTAGGAAGTTGGGGCAGGCCGCAACTAATGAAAAACTGTTTTTT.

In this sample, this clonotype turned up a few times. The chain has TRBV12-3 or TRBV12-4 and TRBJ2-7; the match to TRBD1 covers 7 bases. The CDR3 contains 13 residues. The J segment lost 9 bases and the V segment lost 5 bases, leaving 10 bases of the junction unmatched. The CDR3 region is CASSTDRAQRQYV. The CDR3 nucleotides read TGTGCCAGCAGTACCGACAGGGCCCAACGGCAGTACGTC.

This chain connects TRBV14 to TRBJ2-7, with 10 positions matching TRBD1. After removal of 4 bases from V and 12 bases from J, the junction contained 9 bases not matched to a gene. CDR1 and CDR2 (germline): SGHDN, FVKESK. This CDR3 is 13 amino acids long. Here the CDR3 DNA reads TGTGCCAGCAGCCTAGACGGGACAGGGGTCCCGTACGTC. Residues: CASSLDGTGVPYV.

This clonotype was detected ten times or more. The chain uses TRBV7-6 and TRBJ2-2; the match to TRBD2 covers 7 bases. The CDR3 has 15 amino acids. V was clipped by 5 bases and J by 9 bases; unmatched bases: 12. The germline gives CDR1 SGHVS, CDR2 FNYEAQ. CDR3 nucleotide sequence: TGTGCCAGCAGCCCCGCCGGCGGGAGCCGTTGGGAGCTGTTTTTT. It encodes CASSPAGGSRWELFF.